This TCR beta chain comes out of a study of T cell changes during pregnancy in multiple sclerosis. Germline CDR1 and CDR2: SGHAT and FQNNGV. The CDR3 runs 15 residues. Trimming left V 6 bases short and J 4 bases short, with 17 bases between. Here immunoSEQ multiplex PCR was the method, and the copy in TCRdb shows in-frame clones only, minus some. The sample has 90,000 to 120,000 clones; around 90% are singletons. The sequencing used peripheral blood, collected in the second trimester of pregnancy. This TCR derives from a female donor with multiple sclerosis, enrolled in a pregnancy study. The rearrangement uses TRBV11-2 and TRBJ2-3; D is possibly TRBD1 (6 bases). The CDR3 bases are TGTGCCAGCAGTTTTGGACAGCCCGTCGCAGATACGCAGTATTTT. This encodes CASSFGQPVADTQYF.